This T cell receptor beta chain is drawn from a study of T-cell reconstitution after alpha-beta-depleted transplantation in children. This CDR3 is built from 13 residues. Germline CDR1 reads LGHNA; CDR2 reads YSLEER. V lost 2 bases, J lost 10 bases, and 1 base stayed unmatched. This clonotype was seen many times. Its target is unknown. Study-level results: There were some patients whose high TCRbeta diversity at day 60 came from surviving recipient T cells and thymic progenitors.

Molecular barcoding with unique molecular identifiers was used for the TCRbeta library. TCRdb re-derived calls from the PCR reads in MiXCR, one entry per CDR3 protein. The table lists around 200,000 distinct CDR3 sequences, around 7.7% of them singletons. Sample: PBMCs, mostly from graft donor cells, taken 360 days after TCRalphabeta/CD19-depleted stem cell transplant. The rearrangement uses TRBV4-3 and TRBJ2-1; 11 bases map to TRBD2. The clonotype originates from a male patient under 10 years old who had a stem cell transplant for acute myeloid leukemia, so the T cells may come from the graft donor. CDR3 coding DNA: TGCGCCAGCAGCCAACGACTAGCGGGAGAGCAGTTCTTC. Protein sequence: CASSQRLAGEQFF.